This TCR beta chain was sequenced during a study of blood T cell repertoires in COVID-19. Study context: Sites in the United States, Italy and Spain provided acute and convalescent COVID-19 samples. Sources were T cells, B-cell-depleted T cells, or PBMCs; the material itself was cDNA or gDNA.

The CDR3 is 15 residues long. The V gene's germline CDR1 is MNHNS and CDR2 SASEGT. The ends lost 1 base at V and 7 bases at J; junction bases unmatched: 6. Per the original data handling: Quantification of nucleated cells was approximated via reference gene primer amplification. Repertoires were generated with immunoSEQ multiplex PCR, while TCRdb's copy carries only in-frame clones and drops some. V and J calls and clone size are copied from that table; D and trimming were computed from the DNA. This table has over 250,000 clones, about 73% appearing once. The chain joins TRBV6-1 to TRBJ2-2, with 7 bases identical to TRBD1. This TCR was recovered from an elderly woman with acute or convalescent COVID-19. Sequencing was done on a sample of peripheral blood. The CDR3 protein is CASSEDRGGVGELFF. DNA of the CDR3: TGTGCCAGCAGTGAAGACAGGGGTGGGGTCGGGGAGCTGTTTTTT.